This T cell receptor (beta chain) appears in the sequencing data of a study of blood T cells in healthy people across ages. The draw of peripheral blood yielded roughly 10 milliliters from each donor. The V and J ends lost 5 bases and 11 bases respectively, with 21 bases between them. CDR3 length: 14 amino acids. Germline V lookup: CDR1 MNHEY, CDR2 SMNVEV (reference sequence). Findings of the study overall: Older age coincided with a roughly linear decline in TCR beta diversity per million T cells.

On this clonotype itself: Antigen: not known.

Primed by a sample-barcoded 5' primer and a J-beta primer mix, a second PCR proceeded for roughly 6 to 12 cycles. All samples gave at least 2.5 million CDR3-containing paired-end reads. TCRdb reanalysed the 5' RACE reads using MiXCR and keeps one entry per CDR3 protein. The data hold 1,100,000 or so distinct CDR3 sequences, with around 43% observed a single time. J is TRBJ2-5 and V is TRBV27; D perhaps matches TRBD2 (7 bases). Input material: blood. The receptor's source is a woman aged 55-69 years in good health. CDR3 sequence (DNA): TGTGCCAGCAGTCGGGGGGCGGAAAAGTACGGGCAGTACTTC. Amino acids: CASSRGAEKYGQYF.